This TCR beta chain was recorded in a study of blood T cells in healthy people across ages. The wider study: Through template switching, about one barcoded beta molecule was captured per two T cells, as measured in model experiments.

There are 15 residues in the CDR3. Trimming stripped 0 bases from V and 8 bases from J, with 13 bases between. The V gene's germline CDR1 is SGHAT and CDR2 FQNNGV. This clonotype was counted between two and nine times. Sample-barcoded 5' priming and a J-beta primer mix drove a second PCR of roughly 6 to 12 cycles. All cDNA molecules were each tagged by a template-switch adaptor with 12 random nucleotides. Paired-end reads containing CDR3 totaled no fewer than 2.5 million for each sample. TCRdb passed the 5' RACE reads through MiXCR, listing each CDR3 protein once. Of some 1.5 million distinct CDR3 sequences in the sample, 28% were seen once. The amount of total RNA extracted per sample was at least 5 micrograms.

The clonotype comes from a woman in her thirties in good health. Input material: blood. The chain joins TRBV11-2 to TRBJ1-4; the D gene is possibly TRBD1 (5 bases). The CDR3 region is CASSLEGQGREKLFF. Here the CDR3 DNA reads TGTGCCAGCAGCTTAGAGGGGCAGGGACGAGAAAAACTGTTTTTT.